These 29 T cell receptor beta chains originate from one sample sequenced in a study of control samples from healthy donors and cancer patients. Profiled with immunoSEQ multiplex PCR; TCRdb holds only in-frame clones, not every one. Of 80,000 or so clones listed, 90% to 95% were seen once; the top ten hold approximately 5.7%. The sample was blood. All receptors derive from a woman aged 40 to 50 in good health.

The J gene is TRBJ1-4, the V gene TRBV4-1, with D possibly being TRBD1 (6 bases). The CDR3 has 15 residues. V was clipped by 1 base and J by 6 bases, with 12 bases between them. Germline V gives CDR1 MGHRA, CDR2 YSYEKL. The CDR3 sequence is CASSQVPGDYEKLFF. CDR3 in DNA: TGCGCCAGCAGCCAAGTCCCAGGGGATTATGAAAAACTGTTTTTT.

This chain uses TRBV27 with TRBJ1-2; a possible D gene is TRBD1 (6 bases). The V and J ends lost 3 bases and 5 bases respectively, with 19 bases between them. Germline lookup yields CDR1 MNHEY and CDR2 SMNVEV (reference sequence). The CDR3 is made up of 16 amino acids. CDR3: CASSFWGLGRMYGYTF. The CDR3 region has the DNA TGTGCCAGCAGTTTCTGGGGGCTGGGACGGATGTATGGCTACACCTTC.

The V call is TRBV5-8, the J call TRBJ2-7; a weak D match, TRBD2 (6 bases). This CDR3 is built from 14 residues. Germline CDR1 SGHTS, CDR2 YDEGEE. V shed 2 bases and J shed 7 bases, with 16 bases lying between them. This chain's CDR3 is CASSFGHLGGEQYF. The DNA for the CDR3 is TGTGCCAGCAGCTTCGGCCACCTAGGAGGGGAGCAGTACTTC.

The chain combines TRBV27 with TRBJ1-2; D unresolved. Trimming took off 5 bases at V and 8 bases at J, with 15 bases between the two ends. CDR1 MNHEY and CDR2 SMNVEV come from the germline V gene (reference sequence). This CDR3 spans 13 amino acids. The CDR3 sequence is CASSPFPGYGYTF. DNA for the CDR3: TGTGCCAGCAGTCCCTTCCCCGGCTACGGCTACACCTTC.

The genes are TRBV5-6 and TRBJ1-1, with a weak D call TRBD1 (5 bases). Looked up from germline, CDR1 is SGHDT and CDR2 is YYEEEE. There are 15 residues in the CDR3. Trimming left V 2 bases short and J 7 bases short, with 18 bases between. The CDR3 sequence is CASSLPMTVLGEAFF. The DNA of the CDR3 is TGTGCCAGCAGCTTACCTATGACAGTTCTGGGTGAAGCTTTCTTT.

CDR3: CASTKRWDGGYGYTF. The CDR3 DNA is TGTGCCAGCACCAAAAGATGGGACGGGGGCTATGGCTACACCTTC. The rearrangement uses TRBV6-5 and TRBJ1-2; D perhaps matches TRBD1 (5 bases). Germline assignment: CDR1 MNHEY and CDR2 SVGAGI. The CDR3 contains 15 residues. The germline V and J ends were trimmed by 7 bases and 4 bases, with 19 bases remaining between them.

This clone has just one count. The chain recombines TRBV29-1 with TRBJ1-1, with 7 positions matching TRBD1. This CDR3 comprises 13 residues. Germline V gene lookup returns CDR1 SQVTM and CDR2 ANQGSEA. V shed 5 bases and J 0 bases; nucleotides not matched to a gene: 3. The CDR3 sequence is CSVQGQMNTEAFF. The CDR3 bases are TGCAGCGTTCAGGGACAGATGAACACTGAAGCTTTCTTT.

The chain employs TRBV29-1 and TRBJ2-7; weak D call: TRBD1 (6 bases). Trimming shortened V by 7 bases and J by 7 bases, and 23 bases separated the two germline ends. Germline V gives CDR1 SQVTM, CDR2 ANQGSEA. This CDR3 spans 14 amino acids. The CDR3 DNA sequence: TGCAGCGCCACATGGGGGTCAGGGGTTGAAGAGCAGTACTTC. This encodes CSATWGSGVEEQYF.

CDR3 coding DNA: TGTGCCAGCAGTCGAGTCGGGACTAGCGGTGGCGAGCAGTACTTC. Its translation: CASSRVGTSGGEQYF. The genes are TRBV2 and TRBJ2-7; 11 bases align to TRBD2. The CDR3 covers 15 residues. Germline V gene sequence: CDR1 SNHLY, CDR2 FYNNEI. V dropped 5 bases and J dropped 6; count of bases not matched to a gene: 9.

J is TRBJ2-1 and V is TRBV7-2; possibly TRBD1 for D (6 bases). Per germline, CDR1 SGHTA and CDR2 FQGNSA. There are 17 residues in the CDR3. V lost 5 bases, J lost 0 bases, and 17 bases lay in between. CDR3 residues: CASSARRDTGSYNEQFF. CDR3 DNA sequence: TGTGCCAGCAGCGCCCGCCGGGACACCGGCTCCTACAATGAGCAGTTCTTC.

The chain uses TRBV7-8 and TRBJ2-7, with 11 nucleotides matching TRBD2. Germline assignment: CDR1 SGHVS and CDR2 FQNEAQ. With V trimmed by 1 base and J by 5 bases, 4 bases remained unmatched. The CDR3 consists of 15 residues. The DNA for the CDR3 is TGTGCCAGCAGCTTAGTAGCGGGAGGGCCGCACGAGCAGTACTTC. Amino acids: CASSLVAGGPHEQYF.

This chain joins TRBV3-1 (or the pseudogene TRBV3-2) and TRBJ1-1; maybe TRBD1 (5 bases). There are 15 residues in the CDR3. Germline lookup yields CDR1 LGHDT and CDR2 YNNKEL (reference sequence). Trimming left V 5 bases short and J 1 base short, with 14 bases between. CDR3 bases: TGTGCCAGCAGCTACATGGGACGGTGGAACACTGAAGCTTTCTTT. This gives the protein CASSYMGRWNTEAFF.

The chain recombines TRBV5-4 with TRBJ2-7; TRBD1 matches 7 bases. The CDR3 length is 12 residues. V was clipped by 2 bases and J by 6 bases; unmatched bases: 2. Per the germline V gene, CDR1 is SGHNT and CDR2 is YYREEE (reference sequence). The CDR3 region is CASSFGQVEQYF. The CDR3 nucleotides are TGTGCCAGCAGCTTCGGACAGGTCGAGCAGTACTTC.

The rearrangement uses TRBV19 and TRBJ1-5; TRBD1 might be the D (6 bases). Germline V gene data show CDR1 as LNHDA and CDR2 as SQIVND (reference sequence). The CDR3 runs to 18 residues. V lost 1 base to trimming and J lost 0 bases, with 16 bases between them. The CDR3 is CASSIARQGTFSNQPQHF. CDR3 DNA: TGTGCCAGTAGTATAGCCCGGCAGGGGACGTTTAGCAATCAGCCCCAGCATTTT.

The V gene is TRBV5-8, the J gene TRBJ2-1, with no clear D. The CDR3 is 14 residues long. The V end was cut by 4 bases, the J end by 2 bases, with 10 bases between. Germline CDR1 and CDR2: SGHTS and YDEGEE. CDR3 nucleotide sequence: TGTGCCAGCAGCGGTGGAAGAGCCTACAATGAGCAGTTCTTC. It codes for CASSGGRAYNEQFF.

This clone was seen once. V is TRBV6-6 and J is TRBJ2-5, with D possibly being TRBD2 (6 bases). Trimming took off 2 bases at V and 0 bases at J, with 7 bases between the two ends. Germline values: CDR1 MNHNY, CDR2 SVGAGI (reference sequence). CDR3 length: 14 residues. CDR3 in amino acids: CASSYRDYQETQYF. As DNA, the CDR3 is TGTGCCAGCAGTTACCGGGACTACCAAGAGACCCAGTACTTC.

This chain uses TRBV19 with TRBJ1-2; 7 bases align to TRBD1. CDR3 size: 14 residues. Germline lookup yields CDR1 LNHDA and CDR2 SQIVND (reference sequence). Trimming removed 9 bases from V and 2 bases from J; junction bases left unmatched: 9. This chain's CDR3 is CASPRDRGNYGYTF. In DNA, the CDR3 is TGTGCCAGCCCTCGGGACAGAGGCAACTATGGCTACACCTTC. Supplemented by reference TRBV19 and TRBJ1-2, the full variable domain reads DGGITQSPKYLFRKEGQNVTLSCEQNLNHDAMYWYRQDPGQGLRLIYYSQIVNDFQKGDIAEGYSVSREKKESFPLTVTSAQKNPTAFYLCASPRDRGNYGYTFGSGTRLTVV.

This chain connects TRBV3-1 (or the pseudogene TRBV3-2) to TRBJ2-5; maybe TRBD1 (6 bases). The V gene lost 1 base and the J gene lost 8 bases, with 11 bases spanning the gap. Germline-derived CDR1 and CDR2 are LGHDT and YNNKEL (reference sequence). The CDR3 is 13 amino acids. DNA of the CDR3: TGTGCCAGCAGCCAAGTTAGACAGGCCACCCAGTACTTC. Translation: CASSQVRQATQYF.

CDR3 protein: CASSSRDKGRTSGAFF. The CDR3 region has the DNA TGTGCCAGCAGCTCCCGGGACAAAGGCCGGACAAGCGGAGCTTTCTTT. The chain employs TRBV7-9 and TRBJ1-1; tentatively, D is TRBD1 (6 bases). Per germline, CDR1 SEHNR and CDR2 FQNEAQ (reference sequence). The germline V and J ends were trimmed by 4 bases and 10 bases, with 25 bases remaining between them. CDR3 size: 16 residues.

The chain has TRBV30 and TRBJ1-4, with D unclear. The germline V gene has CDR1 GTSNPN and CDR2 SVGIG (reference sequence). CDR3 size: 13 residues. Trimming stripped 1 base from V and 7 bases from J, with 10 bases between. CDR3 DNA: TGTGCCTGGAGTGAGGGTGGCTTTGAAAAACTGTTTTTT. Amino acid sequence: CAWSEGGFEKLFF.

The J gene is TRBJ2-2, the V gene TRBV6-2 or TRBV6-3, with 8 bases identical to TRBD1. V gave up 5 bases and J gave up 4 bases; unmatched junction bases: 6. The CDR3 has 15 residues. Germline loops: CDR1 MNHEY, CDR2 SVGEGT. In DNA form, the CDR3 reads TGTGCCAGCAGTGACCGGGACAGGAGCACCGGGGAGCTGTTTTTT. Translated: CASSDRDRSTGELFF.

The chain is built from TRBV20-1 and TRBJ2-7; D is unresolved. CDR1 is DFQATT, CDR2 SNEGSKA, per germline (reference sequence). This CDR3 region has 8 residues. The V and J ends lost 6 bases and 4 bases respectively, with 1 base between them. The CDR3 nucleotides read TGCAGTGCATACGAGCAGTACTTC. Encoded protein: CSAYEQYF.

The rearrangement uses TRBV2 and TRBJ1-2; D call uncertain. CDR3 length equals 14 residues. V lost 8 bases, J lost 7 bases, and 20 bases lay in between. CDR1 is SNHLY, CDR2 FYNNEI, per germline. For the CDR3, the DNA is TGTGCCAGCTTACCCTCCGGACCTCCGTCTGGCTACACCTTC. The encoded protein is CASLPSGPPSGYTF.

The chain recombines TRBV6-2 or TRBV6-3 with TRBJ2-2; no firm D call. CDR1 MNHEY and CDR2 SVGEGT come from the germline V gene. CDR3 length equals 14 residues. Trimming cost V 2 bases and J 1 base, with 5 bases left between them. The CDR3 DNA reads TGTGCCAGCAGTTACCGCTTGAACACCGGGGAGCTGTTTTTT. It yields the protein CASSYRLNTGELFF.

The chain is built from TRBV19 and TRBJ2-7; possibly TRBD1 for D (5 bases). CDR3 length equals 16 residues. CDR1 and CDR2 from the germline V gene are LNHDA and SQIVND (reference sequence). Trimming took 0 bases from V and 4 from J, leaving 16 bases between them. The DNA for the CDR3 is TGTGCCAGTAGTATAGATCAGAACAGGCCGTCTTACGAGCAGTACTTC. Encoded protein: CASSIDQNRPSYEQYF.

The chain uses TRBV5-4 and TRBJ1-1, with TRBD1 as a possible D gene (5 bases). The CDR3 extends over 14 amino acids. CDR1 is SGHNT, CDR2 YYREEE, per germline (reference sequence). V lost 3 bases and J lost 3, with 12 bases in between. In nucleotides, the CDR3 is TGTGCCAGCAGCTCAGGGTTATCGGACACTGAAGCTTTCTTT. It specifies CASSSGLSDTEAFF.

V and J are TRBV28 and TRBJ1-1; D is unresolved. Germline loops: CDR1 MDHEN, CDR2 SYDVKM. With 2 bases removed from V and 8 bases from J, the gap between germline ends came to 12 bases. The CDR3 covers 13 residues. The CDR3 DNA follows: TGTGCCAGCAGTTTACCCCCCCGGCCCGAAGCTTTCTTT. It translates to CASSLPPRPEAFF.

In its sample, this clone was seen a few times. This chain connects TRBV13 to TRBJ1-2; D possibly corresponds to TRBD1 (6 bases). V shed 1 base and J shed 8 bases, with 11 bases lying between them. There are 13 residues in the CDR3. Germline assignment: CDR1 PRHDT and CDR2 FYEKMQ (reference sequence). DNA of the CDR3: TGTGCCAGCAGCTTAGCACAGGGTGAGGGCTACACCTTC. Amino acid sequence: CASSLAQGEGYTF.

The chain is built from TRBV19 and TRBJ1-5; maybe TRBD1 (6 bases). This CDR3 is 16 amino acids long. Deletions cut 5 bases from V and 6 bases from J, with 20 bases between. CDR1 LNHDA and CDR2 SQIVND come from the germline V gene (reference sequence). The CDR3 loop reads CASSPTLGGEIQPQHF. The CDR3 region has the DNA TGTGCCAGTAGTCCGACGCTAGGGGGAGAGATTCAGCCCCAGCATTTT.